This entry concerns a single T cell receptor beta chain. This clone was detected a few times. No antigen is known for it. The input lacks base qualities; no much larger clone sits a single base away. The library was prepared using the immunoSEQ multiplex PCR assay. For the multiplex PCR, a mixture combining 60 forward primers for TCR Vbeta segments and 13 reverse primers for TCR Jbeta segments was used. Amplification of the CDR3 region of rearranged TCR beta genes was performed with a multiplex PCR assay on genomic DNA. Amplified TCR beta libraries were sequenced as 87-base-pair reads on the Illumina HiSeq System. As for how the authors treated the data: In a later analysis, approximately 74 million unique TCR beta chains were counted across the 666 repertoires, and about 9.9 million of these chains were shared by at least two donors. Raw reads were error-corrected and collapsed into unique sequences with a nearest-neighbor algorithm that merged closely related sequences to remove PCR and sequencing errors. To assign V, D and J gene segments, CDR3 sequences were aligned to IMGT reference sequences. For a sequence to be retained, at least a six-nucleotide match to both a V gene segment and a J gene segment was required. A rearrangement counted as productive if the CDR3 had no stop codons and remained in frame with V and J, and every other rearrangement counted as non-productive. Following IMGT convention, CDR3 was defined as the stretch from the second conserved V-encoded cysteine to the conserved J-encoded phenylalanine. The earlier analysis of some 600 of the donors excluded sequences that lacked an unambiguous match to a single V gene segment. In an earlier analysis of a few hundred of the donors, a V segment was called functional when productive rearrangements were above 56.7%, and segregating when the standard deviation between donors exceeded 5%. A statistical classification framework was built for diagnosing cytomegalovirus status from the catalog of TCR beta chain sequences. In a later analysis, TCR nucleotide sequences were compared against IMGT/GENE-DB human TR gene sequences so that V and J genes could be assigned. Using the TCRdist pipeline, a later analysis assigned CDR3 sequences along with most-parsimonious VDJ recombination scenarios. In a later analysis, each TCR beta chain was defined by its CDR3 amino acid sequence together with its V-gene family, and reads without a unique V-gene family were excluded. As a way to deal with suspected cross-contamination and a sequencing artifact, a later analysis dropped hundreds of nucleotide sequences that were highly shared and had low generation probability. For each public chain, a later analysis derived a clonal expansion index from normalized ranks of inferred template counts within each repertoire. In a later analysis, generation probabilities were computed using a VDJ recombination model fitted to out-of-frame rearrangements, and the results were checked against IGoR. In a later analysis, hypergeometric tests were used to score TCR-TCR, TCR-HLA and TCR-CMV co-occurrence, with a repertoire-size bias correction applied to TCR pairs. In a later analysis, false discovery rates were estimated by permuting HLA or CMV assignments 20 times. In a later analysis, co-occurring TCRs were grouped using DBSCAN, with TCRdist sequence similarity added in when clustering inside HLA-allele-positive subsets. Co-occurrence clustering excluded repertoires with fewer than 30,000 or more than 120,000 public chains, plus five with anomalous nucleotide sharing. In TCRdb, the immuneACCESS table is reduced to in-frame sequences with V and J assigned. These tables do not hold every clone; where another copy was compared, an unresolved V gene accounts for under half, and the others remain unexplained. The D gene and trimming were derived from the DNA, and the V and J assignments and clone size from that table. This sample holds approximately 200,000 clones; 65% to 90% were observed only once. The ten most abundant clones make up 1.3% to 1.5% of the sample.

The data are from a study of cytomegalovirus exposure and HLA in healthy donors (TCRdb year 2017). About the study as a whole: According to an earlier analysis of 450 to 650 of the donors, roughly 180 million T cells yielded roughly 110 million unique TCR beta sequences and around 280 Gb of sequence data. An early release covering around 630 HLA-typed donors comprised roughly 300 gigabases of sequencing data and roughly 85 million unique TCR sequences. Among the roughly 400 genotyped donors, roughly 80% belonged to the genetic ancestry cluster associated with self-reported Caucasian donors. The study aimed to test whether cataloging public T cell receptors could reveal signatures of past pathogen exposure. The study profiled the T cell repertoires of around 700 subjects by immunosequencing and related them to cytomegalovirus serostatus. In addition to the first cohort of 666 subjects, a separate validation cohort of some 120 different subjects was used. To predict cytomegalovirus infection status, the study combined high-throughput TCR immunosequencing, statistical association of individual TCRs with disease status, and machine learning. In a later analysis, previously published TCR beta repertoires from 550 to 750 donors were re-analyzed and high-resolution HLA genotyping was added so that TCR occurrence patterns could be studied. In the later analysis, no new phenotypic data were used to find candidate immune exposures; instead, reliance was placed on TCR beta sequences and their occurrence across donors. An earlier analysis of several hundred of the donors applied high-throughput TCR beta sequencing to assess whether each TCR beta V gene segment acted as functional or pseudogenic. Donor age, sex, ethnicity and CMV serostatus were collected together with the repertoire data. Genome-wide SNP genotypes for about 60% of the roughly 670 donors were used in a later genetic analysis, which treated that subset as a discovery cohort. Every discovery cohort repertoire had been produced on one sequencing platform. HLA typing covered class I and class II loci at four-digit resolution. Typing coverage varied by locus: roughly 629-630 donors for A, B, C, DRB1 and DQB1; approximately 500 for DQA1; 606 for DPA1; about 450 for DPB1. Because of strong linkage in the cohort, roughly five DR-DQ haplotypes were treated as single units for association and clustering. Among a few hundred genotyped donors of the cohort, an average of roughly 240,000 unique TCR beta nucleotide sequences were sequenced per donor, around a sixth of them non-productive.

Compared with germline, V lacks 0 bases and J lacks 1 base; bases without a gene match: 4. From cysteine to phenylalanine, the CDR3 is 15 amino acids long. The CDR3 DNA has 45 bases and is translated from base 1. From the germline V gene, CDR1 is SGDLS and CDR2 is YYNGEE. What the study reported, not specific to this receptor: A later analysis reported that several top co-occurrence clusters appeared linked to parvovirus B19, influenza, CMV and Epstein-Barr virus. In a later analysis, 16,951 TCR beta sequences were associated with specific HLA alleles at a false discovery rate of 0.05. A later analysis found that TCR association rates varied across HLA loci, with DRB1 alleles showing the most associated TCRs and HLA-C alleles the fewest. A further reported finding was that TCR beta sequences accurately predicted the HLA-A and HLA-B alleles for most subjects in the first cohort. An earlier analysis of some 590 of the donors showed that most TCR beta V segments appeared in productive rearrangements either about 90% or about 30% of the time, which broadly matched IMGT annotations. In this cohort, only TCR beta chains were sequenced, and detectable features were limited by the absence of alpha or paired-chain data. Correlated functional status among segregating V segments might reflect linkage disequilibrium, but an unknown experimental factor could not be ruled out. Some IMGT-functional V segments, including TRBV6-2 and TRBV6-3, could not be told apart with the 87-base-pair reads, so those segments were excluded. Most CMV-associated TCR beta chains appeared to be HLA-restricted in a later analysis, and the HLA associations seemed to be driven largely by CMV exposure. In vitro tests confirmed that a few of the cytomegalovirus-associated TCR beta chains recognize cytomegalovirus antigens. It was suggested by the authors that the approach could potentially be generalized to other disease states and immunological phenotypes. In a later genetic analysis, fewer N-insertions in productive TCRs were reported among donors in an Asian-associated ancestry cluster than the 666-donor mean. Sequencing depth was assumed to be roughly uniform across donors in the presence/absence analyses, though that assumption may not hold. Because counts were too low, seventeen rarely observed V segments, including chromosome 9 orphons, were excluded from the earlier analysis of under 650 of the donors. Across donors, most TCR sequences were observed very rarely, whereas some public TCRs were present in many individuals. The classifier was reported to diagnose cytomegalovirus status with high specificity and sensitivity in both the original and validation cohorts. V-gene and J-gene trimming of TCR beta chains was associated with a missense DCLRE1C variant in a later genetic analysis, and the association was replicated in an independent cohort. A cluster of highly shared sequence variants was judged likely to represent a technical artifact of the sequencing pipeline. The study listed 164 TCR beta chains as associated with cytomegalovirus. Compared with equally common non-associated chains, HLA-associated TCR beta chains in a later analysis were more clonally expanded and had lower generation probabilities. Assigning TCR associations to individual alleles was difficult when HLA alleles, especially DR and DQ, strongly co-occurred. CMV serostatus was the only immune exposure information available for the cohort. Because HLA typing was missing for some donors at each locus, association tests included only the typed subset.

The cohort consisted of 600 to 750 healthy bone marrow donors. All cohort members were sampled while nominally healthy, although unrecorded immune exposures were likely present. The donor tested CMV seronegative, placing the donor among the 350 or so seronegative members of the cohort. Each donor provided a peripheral blood sample, and peripheral blood mononuclear cells were used for TCR beta sequencing. The Qiagen DNeasy Blood Extraction Kit was used to extract genomic DNA from the blood cell samples. This receptor was obtained from a girl aged 5-17 years in good health and CMV-seronegative. The sequence links TRBV9 to TRBJ2-7, with 7 bases aligning to TRBD1. The sample taken for sequencing was PBMCs. The DNA reads TGTGCCAGCAGCGTAGCTGGACAGGTATCCTACGAGCAGTACTTC. It specifies CASSVAGQVSYEQYF.